This T cell receptor beta chain was identified in a study of blood T cells in healthy people across ages. Extraction of total RNA produced a minimum of 6 micrograms from each sample. The CDR3 is 13 amino acids. In germline, CDR1 is SGHRS, CDR2 YFSETQ. V lost 5 bases and J lost 11, with 19 bases in between. Findings and caveats of the study: Any changes in expanded clonotypes were possibly confounded, as donor CMV status remained unknown.

With a J-beta primer mix and a sample-barcoded 5' primer, a second PCR ran about 6 to 11 cycles. A template-switch adaptor containing 12 random nucleotides labeled each cDNA molecule. TCRdb processed the 5' RACE reads anew with MiXCR; each CDR3 protein has one entry. The sample has 1 million to 1.2 million distinct CDR3 sequences; roughly two fifths are singletons. As concerns this clonotype: As yet, its antigen is unknown.

This clonotype was sampled from a man between 18 and 35 years old in good health. Sequences were obtained from blood. The chain uses TRBV5-1 and TRBJ2-5; D not resolved. In DNA, the CDR3 is TGCGCCAGCAGTCCTCCTAACTTCCTTGAGCAGTACTTC. Encoded protein: CASSPPNFLEQYF.